These 8 T cell receptor beta chains were sequenced from one sample in a study of beta chain features in type 1 diabetes (dated by TCRdb to 2016 to 2018). Preparation of the library involved the immunoSEQ multiplex PCR assay. The entire isolated RNA was reverse transcribed using the High Capacity cDNA Reverse Transcription Kit, and thus expressed TCRB transcripts were sequenced. TCRdb holds this immuneACCESS table with in-frame rearrangements only. Some clones are missing; in checked studies, unresolved V genes explain under half, and the rest has no known cause. Recorded for this sample are more than 300,000 clones; roughly 8% of them occurred a single time. 0.44% of the sample belongs to the ten largest clones. The sample consisted of central memory CD4+ T cells from blood. These receptors were collected from a woman between 18 and 29 years old in good health.

There are a few counts of this clone. The sample carries other DNA sequences with the same CDR3. The J gene is TRBJ2-5, the V gene TRBV5-4; D gene uncertain. The V end was cut by 0 bases, the J end by 1 base, with 7 bases between. The germline gives CDR1 SGHNT, CDR2 YYREEE (reference sequence). The CDR3 covers 14 residues. The CDR3: CASSLVGFQETQYF. The CDR3 nucleotides read TGTGCCAGCAGCTTGGTCGGCTTCCAAGAGACCCAGTACTTC. Together with reference TRBV5-4 and TRBJ2-5, the CDR3 gives the full variable domain: ETGVTQSPTHLIKTRGQQVTLRCSSQSGHNTVSWYQQALGQGPQFIFQYYREEENGRGNFPPRFSGLQFPNYSSELNVNALELDDSALYLCASSLVGFQETQYFGPGTRLLVL.

The chain joins TRBV18 to TRBJ2-1; no firm D call. The CDR3 contains 12 residues. Germline-derived CDR1 and CDR2 are KGHSH and LQKENI. Trimming left V 3 bases short and J 6 bases short, with 6 bases between. In nucleotides, the CDR3 is TGTGCCAGCTCACCGGGGTTCAATGAGCAGTTCTTC. Its protein product is CASSPGFNEQFF.

This clone was picked up a small number of times. V and J are TRBV6-1 and TRBJ1-5; D remains ambiguous. The CDR3 spans 15 residues. Trimming stripped 6 bases from V and 0 bases from J, with 12 bases between. The germline V gene encodes CDR1 MNHNS and CDR2 SASEGT. In nucleotides, the CDR3 is TGTGCCAGCAGCTTAAAGCAATATAGCAATCAGCCCCAGCATTTT. Its translation is CASSLKQYSNQPQHF.

This clone was recorded many times. V and J are TRBV4-2 and TRBJ2-3; TRBD2 matches 10 bases. V lost 1 base to trimming and J lost 1 base; unmatched junction nucleotides: 11. The CDR3 totals 19 residues. Per germline, CDR1 LGHNA and CDR2 YNFKEQ. The CDR3 reads CASSQVFLAGAGGTDTQYF. CDR3 nucleotide sequence: TGTGCCAGCAGCCAAGTGTTCCTAGCGGGAGCGGGAGGCACAGATACGCAGTATTTT.

This clone turned up a few times. The CDR3 nucleotides read TGTGCCAGCAGGCCCGCGGGACATTCCTACAATGAGCAGTTCTTC. It specifies CASRPAGHSYNEQFF. This chain joins TRBV7-2 and TRBJ2-1; the D gene could be TRBD1 or TRBD2 (6 bases each). Trimming took off 6 bases at V and 1 base at J, with 13 bases between the two ends. The germline CDR1 and CDR2 sequences are SGHTA and FQGNSA. There are 15 residues in the CDR3.

CDR3 sequence: CASSGLGLGNQPQHF. The CDR3 nucleotides are TGTGCCAGCAGTGGATTGGGGTTGGGCAATCAGCCCCAGCATTTT. This chain links TRBV28 with TRBJ1-5, with D unresolved. V gave up 5 bases and J gave up 2 bases, with 13 bases separating them. The V gene's germline CDR1 is MDHEN and CDR2 SYDVKM. The CDR3 is made up of 15 amino acids.

This clone was observed at least ten times. Other DNA sequences of this sample code for an identical CDR3. The J gene is TRBJ1-5, the V gene TRBV27; 9 bases are a match to TRBD1. Germline loops: CDR1 MNHEY, CDR2 SMNVEV (reference sequence). J was trimmed by 4 bases and V by 6 bases; bases with no gene match: 4. This CDR3 region has 14 residues. The CDR3 DNA reads TGTGCCAGCAGCTCCGGGACAGGGAATCAGCCCCAGCATTTT. Translation gives CASSSGTGNQPQHF.

This clone has just a few counts. V gene TRBV28 combines with J gene TRBJ1-5; D unclear. This CDR3 comprises 14 residues. The germline V gene has CDR1 MDHEN and CDR2 SYDVKM. The V end was cut by 0 bases, the J end by 3 bases, with 6 bases between. The CDR3 sequence: CASSLWGNNQPQHF. DNA of the CDR3: TGTGCCAGCAGTTTATGGGGGAACAATCAGCCCCAGCATTTT.